The 12 T cell receptor beta chains in this list originate from one sample, sequenced in a study of T cells in Graves' hyperthyroidism and ophthalmopathy. Researchers amplified the TCR beta CDR3 regions from RNA transcripts. The study used the HTBI primer set for a first-round RT-PCR of the TCR CDR3. TCRdb called the multiplex PCR reads again in MiXCR, with one record for every CDR3 protein. The sample lists about 640,000 distinct CDR3 sequences, around 21% seen once, with 30% to 40% in the top ten. Input material: blood. The receptors shown here come from a man aged 25 to 40 with Graves' ophthalmopathy.

This clonotype was counted once. Since a much larger clone is just one base distant, this may be a read error. This chain uses TRBV5-1 with TRBJ2-3; 7 bases fit TRBD1. With V trimmed by 1 base and J by 2 bases, 4 bases remained unmatched. CDR1 and CDR2 from the germline V gene are SGHRS and YFSETQ. CDR3 length: 15 amino acids. The CDR3 here is CASSLFQGDTDTQYF. The CDR3 DNA follows: TGCGCCAGCAGCTTGTTTCAGGGGGACACAGATACGCAGTATTTT.

The chain couples TRBV18 to TRBJ1-1, with 8 nucleotides matching TRBD1. Germline CDR1 KGHSH, CDR2 LQKENI. CDR3 length: 15 amino acids. V lost 5 bases to trimming and J lost 2 bases; unmatched junction nucleotides: 7. The CDR3 spells CASSKTGAVNTEAFF. Written as DNA, the CDR3 is TGTGCCAGCTCAAAGACAGGGGCCGTAAACACTGAAGCTTTCTTT. The full variable domain, completed using reference TRBV18 and TRBJ1-1, is NAGVMQNPRHLVRRRGQEARLRCSPMKGHSHVYWYRQLPEEGLKFMVYLQKENIIDESGMPKERFSAEFPKEGPSILRIQQVVRGDSAAYFCASSKTGAVNTEAFFGQGTRLTVV.

This clonotype was detected a few times. The chain recombines TRBV20-1 with TRBJ2-1, with 11 bases matching TRBD2. V lost 2 bases and J lost 3; bases outside the gene matches: 6. The CDR3 is made up of 16 amino acids. The germline V gene encodes CDR1 DFQATT and CDR2 SNEGSKA (reference sequence). The CDR3 loop is CSARPQLAGVYNEQFF. The CDR3, as DNA: TGCAGTGCTAGACCCCAACTAGCGGGAGTCTACAATGAGCAGTTCTTC.

This clonotype was seen repeatedly, ten times or more. J is TRBJ2-1 and V is TRBV30; a weak D match, TRBD1 (5 bases). With 6 bases removed from V and 5 bases from J, the gap between germline ends came to 14 bases. In germline, CDR1 is GTSNPN, CDR2 SVGIG (reference sequence). CDR3 length: 13 amino acids. CDR3 in DNA: TGTGCCTGCGCGAAGTCCAGGGACAATGAGCAGTTCTTC. Its translation is CACAKSRDNEQFF.

The chain has TRBV7-2 and TRBJ1-3, with TRBD1 matching 7 bases. CDR1 is SGHTA and CDR2 is FQGNSA in the germline V gene. The CDR3 loop spans 16 amino acids. Trimming took 1 base from V and 2 from J; bases not matched to a gene: 5. CDR3 loop: CASSLEGTVPGNTIYF. DNA for the CDR3: TGTGCCAGCAGCTTAGAGGGGACAGTCCCTGGAAACACCATATATTTT.

This clonotype has ten or more counts. The chain is built from TRBV12-3 or TRBV12-4 and TRBJ1-1; D may be TRBD1 (5 bases). V was trimmed by 6 bases and J by 7 bases, leaving 18 bases between them. This CDR3 has 14 amino acids. CDR3 DNA: TGTGCCAGCAGCCCCGTGGGGGGGAGAGGTGAAGCTTTCTTT. As protein: CASSPVGGRGEAFF.

V is TRBV10-1 and J is TRBJ2-1; D may be TRBD2 (6 bases). This CDR3 contains 14 residues. Trimming took off 3 bases at V and 6 bases at J, with 12 bases between the two ends. Germline CDR1 and CDR2: WNHNN and SYGVQD (reference sequence). The CDR3 sequence: CASSDTGTLNEQFF. The CDR3 DNA sequence: TGCGCCAGCAGTGATACCGGGACTCTCAATGAGCAGTTCTTC.

This clonotype was found a few times. This rearrangement joins TRBV18 to TRBJ2-2; possible D gene TRBD2, 5 bases. The CDR3 is 16 amino acids. V was shortened by 1 base and J by 1 base, with 10 bases between the two germline ends. The germline V gene encodes CDR1 KGHSH and CDR2 LQKENI. The CDR3 region is CASSPLGGRNTGELFF. The CDR3 DNA sequence: TGTGCCAGCTCACCACTTGGCGGGCGGAACACCGGGGAGCTGTTTTTT. Variable domain in full (rest from reference TRBV18 and TRBJ2-2): NAGVMQNPRHLVRRRGQEARLRCSPMKGHSHVYWYRQLPEEGLKFMVYLQKENIIDESGMPKERFSAEFPKEGPSILRIQQVVRGDSAAYFCASSPLGGRNTGELFFGEGSRLTVL.

This clonotype has just a few counts. This sequence joins TRBV30 and TRBJ2-1; 9 nucleotides line up with TRBD2. CDR3 length: 16 amino acids. Germline V gene data show CDR1 as GTSNPN and CDR2 as SVGIG (reference sequence). The junction had 10 bases not matched to a gene; V was cut back by 0 bases and J by 7 bases. The CDR3 is CAWSVKRGAGVNEQFF. CDR3 sequence (DNA): TGTGCCTGGAGTGTAAAGCGGGGGGCGGGTGTGAATGAGCAGTTCTTC.

This clonotype was counted a few times. The chain uses TRBV27 and TRBJ1-3, with a tentative D call TRBD1 (6 bases). This CDR3 has 15 residues. Germline CDR1 is MNHEY and CDR2 is SMNVEV (reference sequence). V lost 0 bases, J lost 0 bases, and 6 bases lay in between. The CDR3 sequence is CASSLSTGSGNTIYF. DNA of the CDR3: TGTGCCAGCAGTTTATCGACAGGCTCTGGAAACACCATATATTTT.

This chain connects TRBV6-9 to TRBJ2-6; no clear D gene. Germline V lookup: CDR1 MNHGY, CDR2 SVAAGI. V lost 3 bases and J lost 4, with 16 bases in between. This CDR3 has 17 amino acids. For the CDR3, the DNA is TGTGCCAGCAGTTACTCGAAACTCCTTAGCGGGGCCAACGTCCTGACTTTC. It yields the protein CASSYSKLLSGANVLTF.

Points on this clonotype: The germline gene is not matched at one end of the junction; a read error may be the cause. The rearrangement uses TRBV6-5 and TRBJ2-5, with unresolved D. The V gene's germline CDR1 is MNHEY and CDR2 SVGAGI. The CDR3 runs to 12 residues. The DNA of the CDR3 is TGTACCAGCAGCAACTCCCCACCGACCCAGTACTTC. Amino acid sequence: CTSSNSPPTQYF.